One and the same sample provided the 28 T cell receptor beta chains below, sequenced in a study of T cell changes during pregnancy in multiple sclerosis. Profiling relied on immunoSEQ multiplex PCR, and the TCRdb table lists in-frame clones only, not all of them. The sample carries approximately 49,000 clones, around 92% recorded once. Here the sequenced sample was CD4+ T cells from peripheral blood mononuclear cells, taken in the second trimester of pregnancy. The receptors shown here come from a female donor in good health, enrolled as a control in a pregnancy study.

The chain couples TRBV9 to TRBJ2-2; D might be TRBD2 (6 bases). The germline V and J ends were trimmed by 0 bases and 4 bases, with 7 bases remaining between them. This CDR3 has 14 residues. In germline, CDR1 is SGDLS, CDR2 YYNGEE. The CDR3: CASSVGRGTGELFF. The CDR3, as DNA: TGTGCCAGCAGCGTAGGGCGGGGCACCGGGGAGCTGTTTTTT.

The chain recombines TRBV7-2 with TRBJ1-3; the D is unclear. Germline V lookup: CDR1 SGHTA, CDR2 FQGNSA. This CDR3 has 15 amino acids. The ends were cut back, 1 base at V and 3 bases at J, with 10 bases in the middle. CDR3 DNA: TGTGCCAGCAGCTTAGAAGCGGGAATTGGAAACACCATATATTTT. It encodes CASSLEAGIGNTIYF.

V and J are TRBV19 and TRBJ2-2; a weak D match, TRBD1 (5 bases). Germline V gene sequence: CDR1 LNHDA, CDR2 SQIVND (reference sequence). V was clipped by 5 bases and J by 3 bases, with 16 bases between them. The CDR3 spans 16 residues. The CDR3 region is CASSSNAQAYTGELFF. The DNA for the CDR3 is TGTGCCAGTAGTTCTAATGCACAGGCATACACCGGGGAGCTGTTTTTT.

This clone has a single count. This chain uses TRBV18 with TRBJ2-7, with TRBD2 identical over 9 bases. The germline V gene has CDR1 KGHSH and CDR2 LQKENI. The CDR3 is 17 residues long. V lost 2 bases, J lost 1 base, and 9 bases stayed unmatched. The DNA of the CDR3 is TGTGCCAGCTCACCAAGGGCGGGAGGGCCTGTATCCTACGAGCAGTACTTC. Translating gives CASSPRAGGPVSYEQYF.

The chain employs TRBV5-1 and TRBJ1-1; possible D gene TRBD1, 5 bases. Germline V gives CDR1 SGHRS, CDR2 YFSETQ. The CDR3 covers 14 residues. Trimming took 4 bases from V and 2 from J, leaving 12 bases between them. The CDR3 coding sequence is TGCGCCAGCAGCGCGACAGCACCTAACACTGAAGCTTTCTTT. Its translation: CASSATAPNTEAFF.

The chain couples TRBV18 to TRBJ1-5; D unclear. The ends were cut back, 2 bases at V and 5 bases at J, with 7 bases in the middle. Germline CDR1 KGHSH, CDR2 LQKENI. This CDR3 has 13 residues. CDR3 coding DNA: TGTGCCAGCTCACCATTGAGGGATCAGCCCCAGCATTTT. Protein product: CASSPLRDQPQHF.

J is TRBJ1-4 and V is TRBV10-2; 9 positions match TRBD1. This CDR3 is 15 amino acids long. Germline CDR1 reads WSHSY; CDR2 reads SAAADI. Trimming at V came to 5 bases and at J to 5 bases, leaving 6 bases not matched to a gene. The CDR3 is CASSWTGEQNEKLFF. For the CDR3, the DNA is TGCGCCAGCAGTTGGACAGGGGAACAGAATGAAAAACTGTTTTTT.

The J gene is TRBJ2-3, the V gene TRBV5-1; a possible D gene is TRBD2 (5 bases). This CDR3 spans 16 amino acids. Per germline, CDR1 SGHRS and CDR2 YFSETQ. V was trimmed by 0 bases and J by 1 base, leaving 12 bases between them. The CDR3 loop reads CASSLAVDGGTDTQYF. In nucleotides, the CDR3 is TGCGCCAGCAGCTTGGCCGTGGACGGGGGCACAGATACGCAGTATTTT.

The gene calls are TRBV4-2 and TRBJ2-7, with D possibly TRBD1 on 6 matching bases. The CDR3 sequence is 17 residues long. The germline V and J ends were trimmed by 0 bases and 4 bases, with 19 bases remaining between them. Germline V gene sequence: CDR1 LGHNA, CDR2 YNFKEQ. In DNA form, the CDR3 reads TGTGCCAGCAGCCAAGATAGTAAGGGACATAAACCTTACGAGCAGTACTTC. It codes for CASSQDSKGHKPYEQYF.

The chain couples TRBV27 to TRBJ1-6; 7 bases match TRBD1. The CDR3 runs to 13 residues. Germline CDR1 reads MNHEY; CDR2 reads SMNVEV (reference sequence). The V segment lost 5 bases and the J segment 9 bases; nucleotides outside the gene matches: 4. CDR3: CASSKDRVSPLHF. In nucleotides, the CDR3 is TGTGCCAGCAGTAAAGACAGGGTTTCACCCCTCCACTTT.

The chain joins TRBV10-3 to TRBJ2-7; 9 nucleotides align to TRBD2. The CDR3 is 15 amino acids. J gave up 5 bases and V 4 bases, and 9 bases lay outside the gene matches. The germline V gene has CDR1 ENHRY and CDR2 SYGVKD. The CDR3 DNA reads as TGTGCCATCAGTGGGGTAGCGGGAGATCTACACGAGCAGTACTTC. Its protein product is CAISGVAGDLHEQYF.

The V gene is TRBV21-1, the J gene TRBJ2-7; no DNA check was done on the table's D call, TRBD1. TRBV21-1 is an annotated pseudogene. The CDR3 loop spans 14 amino acids. CDR3 coding DNA: TGTGCCAGCAGCGACCCGGGACAGTACCACGAGCAGTACTTC. Protein product: CASSDPGQYHEQYF.

The chain recombines TRBV7-6 with TRBJ1-5, with TRBD1 identical over 9 bases. Trimming removed 5 bases from V and 5 bases from J; junction bases left unmatched: 4. Per the germline V gene, CDR1 is SGHVS and CDR2 is FNYEAQ. The CDR3 contains 14 residues. CDR3 nucleotide sequence: TGTGCCAGCAGCCCCCGACAGGGGGATCAGCCCCAGCATTTT. Its protein is CASSPRQGDQPQHF. The full variable domain, completed using reference TRBV7-6 and TRBJ1-5, is GAGVSQSPRYKVTKRGQDVALRCDPISGHVSLYWYRQALGQGPEFLTYFNYEAQQDKSGLPNDRFSAERPEGSISTLTIQRTEQRDSAMYRCASSPRQGDQPQHFGDGTRLSIL.

The chain links TRBV6-1 to TRBJ1-6; TRBD1 matches at 9 bases. CDR3 length equals 15 residues. Trimming at V came to 3 bases and at J to 8 bases, leaving 5 bases not matched to a gene. The germline V gene encodes CDR1 MNHNS and CDR2 SASEGT. The CDR3 loop is CASSDSGTGYSPLHF. The CDR3, as DNA: TGTGCCAGCAGTGACTCCGGGACAGGGTATTCACCCCTCCACTTT.

The chain employs TRBV18 and TRBJ1-2; 9 nucleotides line up with TRBD1. Trimming at V came to 6 bases and at J to 8 bases, leaving 19 bases not matched to a gene. The CDR3 is 17 residues long. Looked up from germline, CDR1 is KGHSH and CDR2 is LQKENI. The DNA for the CDR3 is TGTGCCAGCTCCCCCTTTGAGGACAGGGGAGTGGGTTACGGCTACACCTTC. The encoded protein is CASSPFEDRGVGYGYTF.

This chain connects TRBV19 to TRBJ1-1; D is undetermined. Germline V CDR1 and CDR2: LNHDA, SQIVND (reference sequence). The CDR3 runs to 15 residues. Trimming left V 3 bases short and J 2 bases short, with 13 bases between. This CDR3 reads CASSIQVRTNTEAFF. In DNA form, the CDR3 reads TGTGCCAGTAGTATTCAAGTCAGAACCAACACTGAAGCTTTCTTT.

A word on this clone: Within the sample, other DNA sequences also encode this same CDR3. J is TRBJ1-5 and V is TRBV27; 10 nucleotides agree with TRBD1. Trimming at V came to 2 bases and at J to 2 bases, leaving 0 bases not matched to a gene. The CDR3 has 15 residues. CDR1 is MNHEY, CDR2 SMNVEV, per germline (reference sequence). CDR3 nucleotides: TGTGCCAGCAGTTTAGGGACAGGGGGCAATCAGCCCCAGCATTTT. The encoded protein is CASSLGTGGNQPQHF.

V gene TRBV2 combines with J gene TRBJ2-7, with a weak D call TRBD2 (6 bases). V lost 7 bases and J 4 bases, leaving 14 bases between the germline ends. The CDR3 has 13 amino acids. Germline V gives CDR1 SNHLY, CDR2 FYNNEI. CDR3 region: CASKPGLLYEQYF. For the CDR3, the DNA is TGTGCCAGCAAACCGGGACTCCTATACGAGCAGTACTTC. The variable domain in full, completed from reference TRBV2 and TRBJ2-7, reads EPEVTQTPSHQVTQMGQEVILRCVPISNHLYFYWYRQILGQKVEFLVSFYNNEISEKSEIFDDQFSVERPDGSNFTLKIRSTKLEDSAMYFCASKPGLLYEQYFGPGTRLTVT.

The chain recombines TRBV5-8 with TRBJ1-5; D may be TRBD1 (6 bases). V lost 2 bases and J lost 1, with 13 bases in between. Germline V gene lookup returns CDR1 SGHTS and CDR2 YDEGEE. The CDR3 length is 16 residues. This CDR3 is CASSFLRGASNQPQHF. CDR3 coding DNA: TGTGCCAGCAGCTTTCTCCGGGGGGCGAGCAATCAGCCCCAGCATTTT.

The chain has TRBV20-1 and TRBJ2-1; 7 nucleotides match TRBD2. V shed 4 bases, J shed 10 bases, and the junction held 4 bases outside the gene matches. Germline V gene data show CDR1 as DFQATT and CDR2 as SNEGSKA (reference sequence). This CDR3 spans 11 amino acids. Here the CDR3 DNA reads TGCAGTGCTATACTAGCGTCAGAGCAGTTCTTC. Its translation: CSAILASEQFF.

This chain connects TRBV6-5 to TRBJ1-2; 7 bases are a match to TRBD1. The germline V gene encodes CDR1 MNHEY and CDR2 SVGAGI. The CDR3 sequence is 14 residues long. The V gene end was trimmed by 0 bases and the J gene end by 7 bases; junction bases not matched to a gene: 5. The DNA for the CDR3 is TGTGCCAGCAGTTACTCGCAGGGGGTTCGTGGCTACACCTTC. Translated: CASSYSQGVRGYTF.

This chain uses TRBV28 with TRBJ2-3; the D is unclear. V was shortened by 6 bases and J by 4 bases, with 17 bases between the two germline ends. Germline CDR1 reads MDHEN; CDR2 reads SYDVKM. The CDR3 spans 15 residues. The CDR3 bases are TGTGCCAGCAGCCAAAACCCTAGTAAGGCAGATACGCAGTATTTT. This sequence encodes CASSQNPSKADTQYF. The full variable domain, completed using reference TRBV28 and TRBJ2-3, is DVKVTQSSRYLVKRTGEKVFLECVQDMDHENMFWYRQDPGLGLRLIYFSYDVKMKEKGDIPEGYSVSREKKERFSLILESASTNQTSMYLCASSQNPSKADTQYFGPGTRLTVL.

V gene TRBV5-4 combines with J gene TRBJ2-2, with 9 bases identical to TRBD2. The CDR3 is made up of 16 amino acids. The V segment lost 0 bases and the J segment 3 bases; nucleotides outside the gene matches: 3. Germline CDR1 SGHNT, CDR2 YYREEE (reference sequence). The CDR3: CASSLGGRADTGELFF. The CDR3 nucleotides are TGTGCCAGCAGCTTGGGCGGGAGGGCCGACACCGGGGAGCTGTTTTTT.

V gene TRBV27 combines with J gene TRBJ1-1; 8 bases map to TRBD1. Germline CDR1 and CDR2: MNHEY and SMNVEV (reference sequence). J was trimmed by 7 bases and V by 6 bases; bases with no gene match: 7. The CDR3 runs to 13 residues. This CDR3 reads CASSNRGSGEAFF. The CDR3 DNA is TGTGCCAGCAGCAACAGGGGGTCCGGTGAAGCTTTCTTT.

V usage is TRBV7-9 and J usage is TRBJ2-5; 7 nucleotides align to TRBD1. This CDR3 is 15 amino acids long. The germline V gene encodes CDR1 SEHNR and CDR2 FQNEAQ (reference sequence). V gave up 3 bases and J gave up 5 bases; unmatched junction bases: 9. The CDR3 nucleotides are TGTGCCAGCAGCTTCTGGCCAGGGGGTCGGGAGACCCAGTACTTC. Translated: CASSFWPGGRETQYF.

This clone is a singleton in its sample. This chain connects TRBV9 to TRBJ2-5, with TRBD2 as a possible D gene (5 bases). CDR3 length equals 13 residues. Deletions cut 3 bases from V and 2 bases from J, with 8 bases between. Germline V lookup: CDR1 SGDLS, CDR2 YYNGEE. The CDR3 reads CASSAGIQETQYF. The CDR3 DNA follows: TGTGCCAGCAGCGCGGGGATACAAGAGACCCAGTACTTC.

The rearrangement uses TRBV4-1 and TRBJ1-2, with 7 bases that match TRBD1. Germline V CDR1 and CDR2: MGHRA, YSYEKL. V lost 3 bases to trimming and J lost 2 bases; unmatched junction nucleotides: 9. The CDR3 length is 16 residues. The CDR3 nucleotides read TGCGCCAGCAGCCACCCTCCCAGGGGGAAGAACTATGGCTACACCTTC. Translated, it gives CASSHPPRGKNYGYTF.

CDR3 sequence reads: CAINPSGRGLRSNYGYTF. The DNA of the CDR3 is TGTGCCATCAACCCCAGCGGCAGGGGGCTAAGATCGAACTATGGCTACACCTTC. This rearrangement joins TRBV10-3 to TRBJ1-2; 8 nucleotides match TRBD1. The germline CDR1 and CDR2 sequences are ENHRY and SYGVKD. The J segment lost 2 bases and the V segment lost 7 bases, leaving 18 bases of the junction unmatched. The CDR3 totals 18 residues.